This T cell receptor (beta chain) derives from a study of beta chain features in type 1 diabetes. The overall study: The patient and healthy donor groups were comparable for age, gender and cell yields.

Germline lookup yields CDR1 SGHNT and CDR2 YYREEE (reference sequence). The CDR3 covers 16 residues. Trimming left V 2 bases short and J 0 bases short, with 12 bases between. The investigators reverse transcribed all of the isolated RNA, so they sequenced expressed TCRB transcripts. Method: immunoSEQ multiplex PCR; TCRdb's copy keeps in-frame clones and lacks some. Counted here are 450,000 or so clones, about an eighth occurring once; the ten biggest clones make up 0.04% to 0.05%. Specimen: naive CD4+ T cells from blood. J is TRBJ2-1 and V is TRBV5-4; D not certain. The TCR sequence derives from a woman in her late teens or twenties in good health. The CDR3, as DNA: TGTGCCAGCAGCTTTCTGGCTATGAGCTCCTACAATGAGCAGTTCTTC. This sequence encodes CASSFLAMSSYNEQFF.